This is a list of T cell receptor beta chains from one sample in a study of blood T cell repertoires in COVID-19. Sequencing was performed with immunoSEQ multiplex PCR; in TCRdb, only in-frame clones are kept and a portion is missing. Of around 24,000 clones listed, around 90% are singletons. Source material: peripheral blood. These receptor sequences come from a man between 65 and 79 years old with acute or convalescent COVID-19. Each CDR3 is given with its conserved first and last residue. The D gene is left open where the match is weak. For some rows the clone size is stated as once, few or many, or as a class when expanded; others skip it.

d_call j_call v_call clone_size cdr3_aa cdr3_nt
- TRBJ2-7 TRBV7-6 once CASSPDSNPSYEQYF TGTGCCAGCAGCCCAGACTCGAACCCCTCCTACGAGCAGTACTTC
- TRBJ1-1 TRBV19 - CASTDFRGVTEAFF TGTGCCAGTACTGACTTCCGGGGGGTCACTGAAGCTTTCTTT
TRBD2 TRBJ2-7 TRBV14 - CASSHRSGTSDSYEQYF TGTGCCAGCAGCCACCGCTCCGGGACTAGCGACTCCTACGAGCAGTACTTC
- TRBJ2-7 TRBV7-7 - CASSQGPRTGSYEQYF TGTGCCAGCAGCCAGGGACCCAGGACCGGGAGCTACGAGCAGTACTTC
TRBD2 TRBJ2-7 TRBV7-2 - CASSLGLAGGITYEQYF TGTGCCAGCAGCTTAGGGCTAGCGGGAGGTATCACCTACGAGCAGTACTTC
- TRBJ2-7 TRBV7-2 - CASSLAQNPSYEQYF TGTGCCAGCAGCTTAGCGCAGAACCCCTCCTACGAGCAGTACTTC
- TRBJ1-3 TRBV12-3/TRBV12-4 few CASTAGVKNTIYF TGTGCCAGCACTGCAGGGGTAAAAAACACCATATATTTT
- TRBJ1-3 TRBV4-1 - CASSQDVRGTGNTIYF TGCGCCAGCAGCCAAGACGTCAGGGGCACTGGAAACACCATATATTTT
TRBD1 TRBJ2-7 TRBV4-3 few CASSQDYRGAYEQYF TGCGCCAGCAGCCAAGATTACAGGGGAGCCTACGAGCAGTACTTC
TRBD1 TRBJ2-7 TRBV10-3 - CAITGQSSYEQYF TGTGCCATCACGGGACAGAGCTCCTACGAGCAGTACTTC
- TRBJ2-1 TRBV6-5 - CASTPPGVNEQFF TGTGCCAGCACCCCTCCCGGAGTGAATGAGCAGTTCTTC
TRBD2 TRBJ2-7 TRBV30 few CAWTRLAGTKQYF TGTGCCTGGACCCGACTAGCGGGAACAAAGCAGTACTTC
- TRBJ1-5 TRBV4-1 once CASSQTLAGVGNQPQHF TGCGCCAGCAGCCAGACGTTGGCAGGGGTGGGCAATCAGCCCCAGCATTTT
TRBD1 TRBJ2-3 TRBV7-9 - CASSREGQPYTDTQYF TGTGCCAGCAGCCGAGAGGGACAGCCTTACACAGATACGCAGTATTTT
- TRBJ2-1 TRBV10-3 - CAITSDTYSQFF TGTGCCATCACCTCAGACACCTATTCGCAGTTCTTC
- TRBJ1-2 TRBV5-8 - CASTPPGDRSSGYGYTF TGTGCCAGCACACCGCCCGGCGACAGGTCCAGCGGCTATGGCTACACCTTC
- TRBJ2-2 TRBV19 once CASSISMNTGELFF TGTGCCAGTAGTATATCCATGAACACCGGGGAGCTGTTTTTT
- TRBJ2-2 TRBV5-4 - CASSTGSLTGGELFF TGTGCCAGCAGCACCGGATCCCTAACGGGCGGGGAGCTGTTTTTT
TRBD1 TRBJ1-1 TRBV7-3 once CASSSRTGEAFF TGTGCCAGCAGCTCTAGGACAGGTGAAGCTTTCTTT
TRBD1 TRBJ1-2 TRBV7-2 few CASSRSGQATYGYTF TGTGCCAGCAGCCGCTCCGGACAGGCTACTTATGGCTACACCTTC
- TRBJ2-7 TRBV6-5 - CASSYSGAGSNEQYF TGTGCCAGCAGTTACTCGGGGGCAGGGAGCAACGAGCAGTACTTC
- TRBJ1-2 TRBV2 - CASSVGAWDGYTF TGTGCCAGCAGTGTGGGCGCCTGGGATGGCTACACCTTC
TRBD1 TRBJ2-1 TRBV29-1 - CSVTTTGYNEQFF TGCAGCGTTACCACGACAGGGTACAATGAGCAGTTCTTC
TRBD2 TRBJ2-2 TRBV5-5 - CASIRLAGDPGELFF TGTGCCAGCATTAGGTTGGCGGGAGACCCCGGGGAGCTGTTTTTT
TRBD1 TRBJ2-7 TRBV5-5 - CASSLDPGQGGYEQYF TGTGCCAGCAGCTTGGATCCGGGACAGGGGGGCTACGAGCAGTACTTC
TRBD1 TRBJ1-2 TRBV7-8 - CASSLGGTGLVIGYTF TGTGCCAGCAGCTTAGGTGGGACAGGGTTGGTGATCGGCTACACCTTC
- TRBJ1-2 TRBV10-1 - CASRVPRPFYYGYTF TGCGCCAGCAGGGTCCCCAGGCCCTTTTACTATGGCTACACCTTC
- TRBJ1-4 TRBV11-2 - CASTPYLGPTNEKLFF TGTGCCAGCACCCCTTATCTGGGGCCAACTAATGAAAAACTGTTTTTT
- TRBJ1-1 TRBV5-4 - CASSLRGLNTEAFF TGTGCCAGCAGCTTAAGGGGCTTGAACACTGAAGCTTTCTTT
- TRBJ2-2 TRBV5-8 - CASSLEWQGNTGELFF TGTGCCAGCAGCTTGGAATGGCAGGGGAACACCGGGGAGCTGTTTTTT
- TRBJ1-4 TRBV5-6 - CASSFSGANEKLFF TGTGCCAGCAGCTTCTCAGGGGCTAATGAAAAACTGTTTTTT
- TRBJ1-5 TRBV2 - CASSEALRSNQPQHF TGTGCCAGCAGTGAAGCGCTTAGAAGCAATCAGCCCCAGCATTTT
TRBD2 TRBJ2-7 TRBV5-4 - CASRVGLAGTEQYF TGTGCCAGCAGGGTGGGGCTAGCGGGAACCGAGCAGTACTTC
- TRBJ1-2 TRBV5-6 - CASSLYTAHTF TGTGCCAGCAGCTTGTATACAGCCCACACCTTC
- TRBJ2-3 TRBV10-3 once CAISVQGTDTQYF TGTGCCATCAGTGTCCAGGGAACAGATACGCAGTATTTT
TRBD1 TRBJ2-5 TRBV11-3 - CASSLRGTAQETQYF TGTGCCAGCAGCCTAAGAGGGACAGCCCAAGAGACCCAGTACTTC
- TRBJ1-1 TRBV12-3/TRBV12-4 - CASSLVGDTEAFF TGTGCCAGCAGTTTAGTAGGGGACACTGAAGCTTTCTTT
- TRBJ2-2 TRBV7-2 once CASSSVRVNTGELFF TGTGCCAGCAGCAGCGTGCGGGTGAACACCGGGGAGCTGTTTTTT
TRBD1 TRBJ2-7 TRBV18 few CASSPAETGTYEQYF TGTGCCAGCTCACCGGCCGAGACAGGGACCTACGAGCAGTACTTC
TRBD2 TRBJ2-3 TRBV7-3 - CASSRGADTQYF TGTGCCAGCAGCCGGGGGGCAGATACGCAGTATTTT
TRBD2 TRBJ2-7 TRBV10-3 few CAISESSGTISYEQYF TGTGCCATCAGTGAGTCTAGCGGGACTATCTCCTACGAGCAGTACTTC
TRBD2 TRBJ2-5 TRBV6-5 - CASSRTSAETQYF TGTGCCAGCAGTCGGACTAGCGCCGAGACCCAGTACTTC
- TRBJ2-7 TRBV7-9 - CASSLPGVSGYEQYF TGTGCCAGCAGCCTCCCGGGGGTAAGTGGCTACGAGCAGTACTTC
- TRBJ1-5 TRBV7-2 - CASSHGGGNQPQHF TGTGCCAGCAGCCACGGGGGAGGCAATCAGCCCCAGCATTTT
TRBD2 TRBJ2-1 TRBV19 - CASRKLAGGLNEQFF TGTGCCAGCCGAAAACTAGCGGGAGGTCTCAATGAGCAGTTCTTC
- TRBJ1-3 TRBV5-1 - CASSLAEDSPIYF TGCGCCAGCAGCTTGGCCGAGGACAGCCCCATATATTTT
- TRBJ2-7 TRBV10-2 - CASRLGGSYEQYF TGCGCCAGCCGTCTCGGCGGAAGCTACGAGCAGTACTTC
- TRBJ2-1 TRBV7-2 - CASSPEATDNEQFF TGTGCCAGCAGCCCCGAGGCTACTGACAATGAGCAGTTCTTC
- TRBJ1-5 TRBV18 once CASSPGWGGNQPQHF TGTGCCAGCTCACCAGGTTGGGGAGGCAATCAGCCCCAGCATTTT
TRBD2 TRBJ2-1 TRBV7-3 once CASSLAAGAEYNEQFF TGTGCCAGCAGCTTAGCAGCGGGAGCCGAATACAATGAGCAGTTCTTC
TRBD1 TRBJ1-5 TRBV11-2 - CASSPGTGGLQPQHF TGTGCCAGCAGCCCCGGGACAGGGGGCCTTCAGCCCCAGCATTTT
TRBD2 TRBJ2-4 TRBV7-9 - CASSLGTSGDQYF TGTGCCAGCAGCTTAGGGACTAGCGGGGATCAGTACTTC
- TRBJ2-3 TRBV27 few CASSLSTSTDTQYF TGTGCCAGCAGTTTATCGACTAGCACAGATACGCAGTATTTT
- TRBJ2-6 TRBV5-4 - CASSLAGNTGANVLTF TGTGCCAGCAGCCTGGCAGGGAACACTGGGGCCAACGTCCTGACTTTC